A selection of T cell receptor beta chains follows, all from one sample in a study of cytomegalovirus exposure and HLA in healthy donors. The protocol was immunoSEQ multiplex PCR, while the TCRdb copy is restricted to in-frame clones and leaves out a portion. The table lists around 180,000 clones, roughly 78% of them singletons. Material for sequencing was PBMCs. The receptors were sampled from a woman aged 45 to 65 in good health and CMV-seropositive. Both conserved end residues are part of each CDR3. Fields, in order: J gene, D gene, V gene, clone size, CDR3 protein, CDR3 DNA. The D gene is left open where the match is weak. Size values are once, few and many counts, or a class for expanded clones, and some rows have none.

>TRBJ1-5|.|TRBV21-1|.
CASSKETENQPQHF
TGTGCCAGCAGCAAAGAGACAGAGAATCAGCCCCAGCATTTT
>TRBJ2-1|TRBD2|TRBV5-4|.
CASSPRTSGENEQFF
TGTGCCAGCAGCCCGAGGACTAGCGGGGAAAATGAGCAGTTCTTC
>TRBJ2-2|.|TRBV19|.
CASRRDPSPVGTGELFF
TGTGCCAGTAGGCGGGACCCTTCACCGGTGGGGACCGGGGAGCTGTTTTTT
>TRBJ1-1|TRBD1|TRBV7-8|.
CASSFNRGIPEAFF
TGTGCCAGCAGCTTTAACAGGGGTATCCCTGAAGCTTTCTTT
>TRBJ2-1|.|TRBV4-1|few
CASSQDGRTVYNEQFF
TGCGCCAGCAGCCAAGATGGTAGGACAGTCTACAATGAGCAGTTCTTC
>TRBJ2-5|TRBD2|TRBV6-6|.
CASSQTGGSQETQYF
TGTGCCAGCAGTCAAACCGGGGGGAGTCAAGAGACCCAGTACTTC
>TRBJ1-6|.|TRBV9|.
CASSVIGDSPLHF
TGTGCCAGCAGCGTAATCGGAGACTCACCCCTCCACTTT
>TRBJ2-3|TRBD2|TRBV5-1|.
CASSLGRGGHGDTQYF
TGCGCCAGCAGCTTGGGCCGGGGGGGCCATGGAGATACGCAGTATTTT
>TRBJ2-7|TRBD1|TRBV6-5|.
CASSYGTDTYEQYF
TGTGCCAGCAGTTACGGGACAGATACCTACGAGCAGTACTTC
>TRBJ2-1|TRBD1|TRBV4-1|.
CASSTTPGQGYNEQFF
TGCGCCAGCAGCACAACCCCGGGACAGGGCTACAATGAGCAGTTCTTC
>TRBJ2-3|.|TRBV9|.
CASSVGARAGGDTQYF
TGTGCCAGCAGCGTAGGGGCGAGGGCAGGGGGGGATACGCAGTATTTT
>TRBJ2-1|TRBD2|TRBV10-1|.
CASSKTSGGEREQFF
TGCGCCAGCAGTAAGACTAGCGGGGGGGAGAGGGAGCAGTTCTTC
>TRBJ1-2|.|TRBV10-1|.
CASSESQDYGYTF
TGCGCCAGCAGTGAGTCCCAGGACTATGGCTACACCTTC
>TRBJ2-2|.|TRBV28|once
CASSSPGSTGELFF
TGTGCCAGCAGCTCCCCCGGTAGCACCGGGGAGCTGTTTTTT
>TRBJ1-6|.|TRBV5-6|few
CASSSPFSNSPLHF
TGTGCCAGCAGCTCTCCGTTCTCCAATTCACCCCTCCACTTT
>TRBJ2-7|TRBD1|TRBV27|.
CASRARDRANEQYF
TGTGCCAGCAGGGCCCGGGACAGGGCCAACGAGCAGTACTTC
>TRBJ1-2|.|TRBV15|once
CATSRDGPDYGYTF
TGTGCCACCAGCAGAGATGGGCCAGACTATGGCTACACCTTC
>TRBJ2-7|TRBD1|TRBV7-8|.
CASRSTRGEGARNEQYF
TGTGCCAGCAGATCTACGAGGGGAGAGGGGGCAAGGAACGAGCAGTACTTC
>TRBJ2-3|.|TRBV9|.
CASSSILGGAGDTQYF
TGTGCCAGCAGCAGCATCTTGGGGGGGGCCGGAGATACGCAGTATTTT
>TRBJ1-1|.|TRBV5-1|.
CASSLLGADNTEAFF
TGCGCCAGCAGCCTCCTTGGGGCGGATAACACTGAAGCTTTCTTT
>TRBJ2-7|TRBD1|TRBV2|.
CASSVVGTEYEQYF
TGTGCCAGCAGTGTTGTAGGGACAGAGTACGAGCAGTACTTC
>TRBJ2-7|.|TRBV6-1|.
CASSEATGTYYEQYF
TGTGCCAGCAGTGAAGCAACCGGGACTTACTACGAGCAGTACTTC
>TRBJ1-5|TRBD1|TRBV6-1|.
CASRRDRGSNQPQHF
TGTGCCAGCAGGCGCGACAGGGGTAGCAATCAGCCCCAGCATTTT
>TRBJ1-5|.|TRBV7-2|.
CASSFVEGQPQHF
TGTGCCAGCAGCTTTGTAGAGGGTCAGCCCCAGCATTTT
>TRBJ1-1|TRBD1|TRBV2|.
CASRGTGRQLREEAFF
TGTGCCAGCAGGGGGACAGGGAGGCAGCTTCGGGAAGAAGCTTTCTTT
>TRBJ1-5|.|TRBV6-5|few
CASSELSNQPQHF
TGTGCCAGCAGTGAACTGAGCAATCAGCCCCAGCATTTT
>TRBJ2-3|.|TRBV7-3|.
CASSLTGSGATDTQYF
TGTGCCAGCAGCTTAACCGGCAGTGGGGCCACAGATACGCAGTATTTT
>TRBJ2-1|.|TRBV5-5|.
CASSLEPSSYNEQFF
TGTGCCAGCAGCTTGGAACCCAGCTCCTACAATGAGCAGTTCTTC
>TRBJ1-1|TRBD1|TRBV6-5|few
CASSYSGQLNTEAFF
TGTGCCAGCAGTTACTCGGGACAGCTGAACACTGAAGCTTTCTTT
>TRBJ1-2|.|TRBV7-3|.
CASGGPNYGYTF
TGTGCCAGTGGAGGGCCGAACTATGGCTACACCTTC
>TRBJ2-2|.|TRBV5-1|.
CASSLAFTTSLGELFF
TGCGCCAGCAGCTTGGCGTTTACTACGTCTCTCGGGGAGCTGTTTTTT
>TRBJ1-4|TRBD1|TRBV4-1|.
CASSQVGDRVNEKLFF
TGCGCCAGCAGCCAAGTGGGGGACAGGGTGAATGAAAAACTGTTTTTT
>TRBJ1-2|TRBD1|TRBV5-1|.
CASTAGTGYGYTF
TGCGCCAGCACTGCCGGGACAGGGTATGGCTACACCTTC
>TRBJ1-2|TRBD1|TRBV11-2|.
CASSPRFSHWGQGARGYTF
TGTGCCAGCAGCCCACGTTTTTCCCATTGGGGACAGGGGGCGAGAGGCTACACCTTC
>TRBJ1-6|TRBD1|TRBV5-1|.
CASSNRDRGNSPLHF
TGCGCCAGCAGCAACCGGGACAGGGGGAATTCACCCCTCCACTTT
>TRBJ1-1|.|TRBV29-1|.
CSVKSGTMNTEAFF
TGCAGCGTTAAATCCGGGACTATGAACACTGAAGCTTTCTTT
>TRBJ2-1|TRBD2|TRBV5-1|.
CASTPGRAGSSYNEQFF
TGCGCCAGCACCCCCGGAAGAGCGGGGAGCTCCTACAATGAGCAGTTCTTC
>TRBJ2-3|TRBD2|TRBV7-3|.
CASSLAHGLAGSTDTQYF
TGTGCCAGCAGCTTAGCCCACGGACTAGCGGGGAGCACAGATACGCAGTATTTT
>TRBJ2-6|TRBD1|TRBV7-4|.
CASSPGGQGTPGANVLTF
TGTGCCAGCAGCCCTGGGGGACAGGGGACCCCTGGGGCCAACGTCCTGACTTTC
>TRBJ2-5|.|TRBV5-5|.
CASSLWGQGSQETQYF
TGTGCCAGCAGCTTGTGGGGGCAGGGTTCCCAAGAGACCCAGTACTTC
>TRBJ1-2|TRBD1|TRBV4-1|few
CASSQAGQGLSYGYTF
TGCGCCAGCAGCCAAGCGGGACAGGGTCTGAGCTATGGCTACACCTTC
>TRBJ2-3|.|TRBV9|.
CASSVLGARDTQYF
TGTGCCAGCAGCGTTTTGGGGGCCCGGGATACGCAGTATTTT
>TRBJ2-5|TRBD1|TRBV7-9|.
CASSLDAHRQGSQETQYF
TGTGCCAGCAGCTTAGATGCCCATAGACAGGGGAGCCAAGAGACCCAGTACTTC
>TRBJ2-2|.|TRBV7-9|.
CASSLDARGGANTGELFF
TGTGCCAGCAGCTTAGACGCTCGCGGGGGCGCGAACACCGGGGAGCTGTTTTTT
>TRBJ2-4|.|TRBV2|once
CASSGRFGKNIQYF
TGTGCCAGTTCAGGGCGTTTCGGCAAAAACATTCAGTACTTC
>TRBJ1-6|.|TRBV5-6|.
CASSLAGQSSYNSPLHF
TGTGCCAGCAGCTTGGCCGGACAGAGCTCCTATAATTCACCCCTCCACTTT
>TRBJ1-2|.|TRBV5-1|.
CASSLEGAGYTF
TGCGCCAGCAGCTTGGAAGGGGCCGGCTACACCTTC
>TRBJ2-1|.|TRBV9|.
CASTLADRVNEQFF
TGTGCCAGCACCCTAGCGGACAGGGTTAATGAGCAGTTCTTC
>TRBJ2-7|TRBD2|TRBV14|.
CASSQGGRGAVYEQYF
TGTGCCAGCAGCCAAGGGGGGCGGGGGGCCGTCTACGAGCAGTACTTC
>TRBJ1-5|TRBD1|TRBV4-1|.
CASSPQGAGSNQPQHF
TGCGCCAGCAGTCCCCAGGGGGCGGGGAGCAATCAGCCCCAGCATTTT
>TRBJ1-1|.|TRBV29-1|.
CSVGGDRDTEAFF
TGCAGCGTTGGGGGTGACAGAGACACTGAAGCTTTCTTT
>TRBJ1-1|TRBD1|TRBV19|once
CASSPAGGFTEAFF
TGTGCCAGTAGTCCCGCAGGGGGCTTCACTGAAGCTTTCTTT
>TRBJ1-5|.|TRBV4-2|.
CASSQTGSSNQPQHF
TGTGCCAGCAGCCAAACCGGGTCTTCCAATCAGCCCCAGCATTTT
>TRBJ2-3|TRBD2|TRBV9|.
CASGQLAGADTQYF
TGTGCCAGCGGGCAGTTAGCGGGGGCAGATACGCAGTATTTT
>TRBJ1-1|.|TRBV18|.
CASSPPAGGAFF
TGTGCCAGCTCACCACCGGCTGGCGGGGCTTTCTTT